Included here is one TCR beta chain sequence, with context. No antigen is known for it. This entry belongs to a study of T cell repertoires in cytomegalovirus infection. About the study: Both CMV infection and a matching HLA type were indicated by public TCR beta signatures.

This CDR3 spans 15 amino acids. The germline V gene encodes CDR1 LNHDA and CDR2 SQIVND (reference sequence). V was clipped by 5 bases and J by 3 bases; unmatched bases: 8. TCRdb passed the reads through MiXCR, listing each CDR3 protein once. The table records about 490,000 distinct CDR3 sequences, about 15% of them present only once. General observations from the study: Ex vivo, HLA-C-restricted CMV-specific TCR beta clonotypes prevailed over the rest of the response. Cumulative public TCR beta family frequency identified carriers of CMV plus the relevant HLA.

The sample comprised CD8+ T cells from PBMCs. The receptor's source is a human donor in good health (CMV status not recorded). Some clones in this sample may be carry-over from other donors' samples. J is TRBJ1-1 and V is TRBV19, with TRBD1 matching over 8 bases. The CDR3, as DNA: TGTGCCAGTAGTCCTTACAGGGGGTATCACACTGAAGCTTTCTTT. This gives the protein CASSPYRGYHTEAFF.